The rows below give T cell receptor beta chains drawn from one sample of a study of spatial heterogeneity in lung cancer. TCRdb re-derived calls from the 5' RACE reads in MiXCR, one entry per CDR3 protein. The repertoire holds some 15,000 distinct CDR3 sequences, with 4% to 6% as singletons. The sequencing used lung tumor tissue, collected at surgery. All receptors come from a male donor with early-stage non-small cell lung cancer. Both conserved end residues are part of each CDR3. D genes are given only for firm matches. Size is omitted from some rows. Given values are once, few, many or a class for expanded clones.

NA	TRBV7-9	many	TRBJ1-1	CASSLPQGSNTEAFF	TGTGCCAGCAGCTTACCACAGGGATCGAACACTGAAGCTTTCTTT
TRBD2	TRBV12-3/TRBV12-4	many	TRBJ2-2	CASTVLAGGGELFF	TGTGCCAGCACCGTACTAGCGGGCGGCGGGGAGCTGTTTTTT
TRBD2	TRBV7-2	few	TRBJ2-1	CASSLLAGGSYNEQFF	TGTGCCAGCAGCTTACTAGCGGGGGGTTCCTACAATGAGCAGTTCTTC
TRBD2	TRBV4-3	NA	TRBJ2-1	CASSHAEWAGDHTGYEQFF	TGCGCCAGCAGCCACGCTGAATGGGCGGGGGACCACACGGGCTATGAGCAGTTCTTC
NA	TRBV6-1	many	TRBJ2-1	CASSEGWVSAQFF	TGTGCCAGCAGTGAAGGTTGGGTGAGCGCGCAGTTCTTC
NA	TRBV12-3/TRBV12-4	many	TRBJ2-3	CASSLGGADTQYF	TGTGCCAGCAGTTTAGGGGGTGCAGATACGCAGTATTTT
NA	TRBV19	many	TRBJ1-5	CASSITPPQPQHF	TGTGCCAGTAGTATCACCCCCCCTCAGCCCCAGCATTTT
NA	TRBV29-1	many	TRBJ2-3	CSVERQGRSSSTDTQYF	TGCAGCGTTGAAAGGCAGGGGAGGTCTTCTAGCACAGATACGCAGTATTTT
NA	TRBV28	many	TRBJ2-5	CASKVMGAKETQYF	TGTGCCAGCAAGGTCATGGGGGCTAAAGAGACCCAGTACTTC
NA	TRBV10-3	many	TRBJ2-5	CAIKEGAPGQTKETQYF	TGTGCCATCAAGGAGGGAGCCCCGGGACAGACAAAAGAGACCCAGTACTTC
NA	TRBV7-2	many	TRBJ1-1	CASSSTSFEAFF	TGTGCCAGCAGCTCCACGAGTTTTGAAGCTTTCTTT
NA	TRBV6-2/TRBV6-3	many	TRBJ2-1	CASSHPTGYLSYNEQFF	TGTGCCAGCAGTCACCCGACCGGGTACCTCTCCTACAATGAGCAGTTCTTC
TRBD2	TRBV20-1	many	TRBJ2-7	CSARRTSGAYEQYF	TGCAGTGCAAGAAGGACTAGCGGCGCCTACGAGCAGTACTTC
NA	TRBV7-8	NA	TRBJ2-3	CASSQRSDTQYF	TGTGCCAGCAGCCAACGATCGGATACGCAGTATTTT
NA	TRBV11-2	large	TRBJ2-5	CASSFWGNRLQETQYF	TGTGCCAGCAGCTTTTGGGGAAACCGTCTCCAAGAGACCCAGTACTTC
NA	TRBV9	once	TRBJ1-1	CASSVTVGTEAFF	TGTGCCAGCAGCGTCACCGTGGGCACTGAAGCTTTCTTT
NA	TRBV18	medium-sized	TRBJ2-5	CASSPKGMETQYF	TGTGCCAGCTCACCAAAGGGGATGGAGACCCAGTACTTC
TRBD1	TRBV5-4	many	TRBJ2-5	CASSLGQGQETQYF	TGTGCCAGCAGCTTGGGACAGGGGCAAGAGACCCAGTACTTC
TRBD2	TRBV20-1	many	TRBJ2-5	CSAPRLAGAPRETQYF	TGCAGTGCTCCTAGACTAGCGGGGGCCCCTAGAGAGACCCAGTACTTC
NA	TRBV7-2	many	TRBJ1-2	CASSTQIREGYTF	TGTGCCAGCTCGACCCAAATCCGCGAGGGCTACACCTTC
TRBD1	TRBV20-1	few	TRBJ1-1	CSAPSGTGGTEAFF	TGCAGTGCTCCTTCAGGGACAGGGGGCACTGAAGCTTTCTTT
TRBD1	TRBV10-3	many	TRBJ2-5	CAINGGTGAQETQYF	TGTGCCATCAACGGCGGGACAGGGGCCCAAGAGACCCAGTACTTC
NA	TRBV2	NA	TRBJ1-1	CASSWWENTEAFF	TGTGCCAGCAGCTGGTGGGAGAACACTGAAGCTTTCTTT
TRBD2	TRBV10-3	many	TRBJ2-3	CAISESTQSGGAGDTQYF	TGTGCCATCAGTGAGTCGACTCAAAGCGGGGGGGCCGGAGATACGCAGTATTTT
TRBD1	TRBV19	many	TRBJ2-5	CASSVQGAPETQYF	TGTGCCAGTAGTGTGCAGGGGGCGCCGGAGACCCAGTACTTC
NA	TRBV30	many	TRBJ1-2	CAWSPGTGTLTGYTF	TGTGCCTGGAGTCCCGGGACTGGAACCCTGACCGGCTACACCTTC
NA	TRBV4-1	many	TRBJ1-2	CASSQDQGSSGYTF	TGCGCCAGCAGCCAAGATCAGGGCAGCAGTGGCTACACCTTC
NA	TRBV20-1	many	TRBJ2-6	CSARVPGAGANVLTF	TGCAGTGCTAGAGTCCCTGGGGCTGGGGCCAACGTCCTGACTTTC
NA	TRBV7-3	many	TRBJ2-3	CASSLRGGLLLLDTQYF	TGTGCCAGCAGCTTAAGAGGAGGACTGCTTCTCTTAGATACGCAGTATTTT
NA	TRBV2	many	TRBJ2-2	CASTRLLGTGELFF	TGTGCCAGCACTAGACTGCTGGGCACCGGGGAGCTGTTTTTT
NA	TRBV4-3	many	TRBJ1-4	CASSQDFLVSGNEKLFF	TGCGCCAGCAGCCAAGATTTCTTAGTGTCGGGGAATGAAAAACTGTTTTTT
NA	TRBV20-1	many	TRBJ1-1	CSARSVNLQGYKVNTEAFF	TGCAGTGCTAGATCTGTCAACCTACAGGGTTATAAGGTGAACACTGAAGCTTTCTTT
TRBD2	TRBV5-1	many	TRBJ2-3	CASSPRGYPTDTQYF	TGCGCCAGCAGTCCGCGGGGGTACCCCACAGATACGCAGTATTTT
TRBD2	TRBV6-2/TRBV6-3	many	TRBJ2-1	CASSLSGSTYNEQFF	TGTGCCAGCAGTCTAAGCGGGAGTACCTACAATGAGCAGTTCTTC
NA	TRBV20-1	medium-sized	TRBJ2-3	CSATRDRTLADTQYF	TGCAGTGCTACCCGGGACCGAACCTTGGCAGATACGCAGTATTTT
NA	TRBV27	medium-sized	TRBJ1-6	CASSLQGAPLHF	TGTGCCAGCAGTTTGCAGGGTGCACCCCTCCACTTT
NA	TRBV5-6	few	TRBJ2-7	CASSLYGYSYEQYF	TGTGCCAGCAGCTTGTACGGGTACTCCTACGAGCAGTACTTC
NA	TRBV18	many	TRBJ1-2	CASSRGGDGYTF	TGTGCCAGCTCACGGGGGGGCGACGGCTACACCTTC
NA	TRBV4-3	many	TRBJ2-2	CASSNNRVRVNTGELFF	TGCGCCAGCAGCAATAACCGGGTCAGAGTGAACACCGGGGAGCTGTTTTTT
TRBD2	TRBV20-1	medium-sized	TRBJ2-1	CSARAPGLAVYNEQFF	TGCAGTGCTAGAGCGCCGGGACTAGCGGTGTACAATGAGCAGTTCTTC
NA	TRBV20-1	many	TRBJ2-6	CSALRTERSNVLTF	TGCAGTGCTTTACGGACGGAGAGGTCCAACGTCCTGACTTTC
TRBD2	TRBV9	many	TRBJ2-3	CASSVAASGSTDTQYF	TGTGCCAGCAGCGTAGCGGCTAGCGGGAGTACAGATACGCAGTATTTT
TRBD2	TRBV5-1	many	TRBJ2-1	CASSQGLAVSSYNEQFF	TGCGCCAGCAGCCAAGGACTAGCGGTGAGCTCCTACAATGAGCAGTTCTTC
NA	TRBV2	many	TRBJ2-2	CASSRGGGETGELFF	TGTGCCAGCAGTAGAGGAGGGGGAGAGACCGGGGAGCTGTTTTTT
NA	TRBV28	many	TRBJ1-1	CASSPGAAQGAAEAFF	TGTGCCAGCAGCCCCGGGGCGGCCCAAGGCGCGGCTGAAGCTTTCTTT
NA	TRBV27	many	TRBJ1-2	CASRRDTNYGYTF	TGTGCCAGCCGCCGGGACACCAACTATGGCTACACCTTC
NA	TRBV7-2	medium-sized	TRBJ2-5	CASSPLGQETQYF	TGTGCCAGCAGCCCCCTTGGACAAGAGACCCAGTACTTC
TRBD2	TRBV7-2	many	TRBJ2-1	CASSPQGTSGRAGEQFF	TGTGCCAGCAGCCCCCAAGGGACTAGCGGGAGGGCCGGTGAGCAGTTCTTC
TRBD2	TRBV11-1	medium-sized	TRBJ2-1	CASSLAWVAGSNEQFF	TGTGCCAGCAGCTTAGCGTGGGTAGCGGGGTCCAATGAGCAGTTCTTC
TRBD2	TRBV20-1	many	TRBJ2-5	CSASGGPGQETQYF	TGCAGTGCGTCGGGAGGGCCGGGGCAAGAGACCCAGTACTTC
NA	TRBV21-1	many	TRBJ2-2	CASSKAHPGTGGTGELFF	TGTGCCAGCAGCAAAGCCCATCCCGGGACAGGGGGCACCGGGGAGCTGTTTTTT
TRBD1	TRBV20-1	many	TRBJ1-1	CSARPFGQGHPEAFF	TGCAGTGCTAGACCTTTCGGACAGGGTCATCCTGAAGCTTTCTTT
NA	TRBV7-2	NA	TRBJ1-1	CASSASPEAFF	TGTGCCAGCAGCGCGTCCCCTGAAGCTTTCTTT
TRBD2	TRBV7-2	many	TRBJ2-1	CASSSRIAGSSYNEQFF	TGTGCCAGCAGCTCCCGGATAGCGGGGAGCTCCTACAATGAGCAGTTCTTC
TRBD1	TRBV12-3/TRBV12-4	many	TRBJ1-1	CASSRRTGGGENTEAFF	TGTGCCAGCAGCCGTCGGACAGGGGGCGGTGAGAACACTGAAGCTTTCTTT
NA	TRBV24-1	NA	TRBJ1-5	CATSRHSDQPQHF	TGTGCCACCAGCCGACACTCGGATCAGCCCCAGCATTTT
TRBD1	TRBV5-1	medium-sized	TRBJ2-7	CASSLGVPGQGDYEQYF	TGCGCCAGCAGCCTGGGTGTTCCGGGACAGGGAGACTACGAGCAGTACTTC
TRBD2	TRBV30	many	TRBJ2-3	CAWSLAGGSTDTQYF	TGTGCCTGGAGCTTAGCGGGGGGATCGACAGATACGCAGTATTTT